Listed below are T cell receptor beta chains from one sample, sequenced in a study of OX40 agonist ivuxolimab in advanced cancers. Sequencing was performed with immunoSEQ multiplex PCR; in TCRdb, only in-frame clones are kept and a portion is missing. The profile covers tens of thousands of clones, with around four fifths appearing a single time and 0.4% to 0.5% taken by the ten largest. Here the sequenced sample was CD4+ or CD8+ T cells sorted from blood, taken in a trial of the OX40 agonist ivuxolimab. These receptors were taken from an adult with an advanced solid tumor such as melanoma, head and neck, liver or kidney cancer. The CDR3 runs from the conserved cysteine through the conserved F or W. Each record gives: clone size, J gene, D gene, V gene, CDR3 protein, CDR3 DNA. A D gene is named only where the DNA matches it firmly. Only some rows state a clone size, as once, few, many or a class for expanded clones.

. TRBJ1-1 . TRBV7-8 CASKHRDSMNTEAFF TGTGCCAGCAAGCACAGGGATTCGATGAACACTGAAGCTTTCTTT
. TRBJ2-5 TRBD2 TRBV12-5 CASGSGTSVGETQYF TGTGCTAGTGGTTCCGGGACTAGCGTTGGGGAGACCCAGTACTTC
once TRBJ1-2 . TRBV9 CASSVDRIANYGYTF TGTGCCAGCAGCGTAGACCGGATAGCTAACTATGGCTACACCTTC
. TRBJ2-4 . TRBV5-5 CASSLFKTGLGDIQYF TGTGCCAGCAGCTTATTTAAGACGGGTTTGGGAGACATTCAGTACTTC
. TRBJ2-5 TRBD2 TRBV4-3 CASSPSGLAGEGTQYF TGCGCCAGCAGCCCTTCGGGACTAGCGGGAGAAGGGACCCAGTACTTC
. TRBJ1-1 . TRBV7-2 CASSKGWRDTEAFF TGTGCCAGCAGCAAGGGGTGGAGGGACACTGAAGCTTTCTTT
. TRBJ1-2 . TRBV28 CASSLGGFGRRTGYGYTF TGTGCCAGCAGTTTAGGAGGGTTTGGTAGGAGGACCGGCTATGGCTACACCTTC
. TRBJ1-1 . TRBV5-1 CASSFGIWGSNTEAFF TGCGCCAGCAGCTTCGGGATATGGGGCTCTAACACTGAAGCTTTCTTT
. TRBJ2-5 TRBD2 TRBV7-2 CASSLGYGTSGKETQYF TGTGCCAGCAGCTTAGGTTACGGGACTAGCGGGAAAGAGACCCAGTACTTC
. TRBJ2-5 . TRBV9 CASSVEGGTPSPQETQYF TGTGCCAGCAGCGTAGAGGGCGGGACACCATCGCCGCAAGAGACCCAGTACTTC
. TRBJ1-1 . TRBV7-6 CASSLDARGTEAFF TGTGCCAGCAGCTTAGACGCCAGGGGCACTGAAGCTTTCTTT
. TRBJ2-1 TRBD2 TRBV28 CASTLLAASSYNEQFF TGTGCCAGCACCCTACTAGCGGCGAGCTCCTACAATGAGCAGTTCTTC
. TRBJ1-5 . TRBV28 CASRSPNQPQHF TGTGCCAGCCGCAGCCCCAATCAGCCCCAGCATTTT
. TRBJ2-1 TRBD2 TRBV29-1 CSVEKGLRGGLAAGYNEQFF TGCAGCGTTGAGAAGGGGCTCCGGGGAGGGTTAGCGGCCGGATACAATGAGCAGTTCTTC